This T cell receptor beta chain stems from a study of neurological immune-mediated disorders. Study context: There were roughly 34 multiple sclerosis patients; around 30 were relapsing-remitting and 3 were secondary progressive. Study results and limitations: When the repertoires were sorted by phylogenetic grouping, those of 18 of 34 multiple sclerosis patients ended up in one related-CDR3 cluster, a possible signature.

V lost 6 bases, J lost 8 bases, and 17 bases lay in between. Germline CDR1 SGHRS, CDR2 YFSETQ. The CDR3 consists of 14 residues. Ten or more counts support this clonotype. Its antigen is not identified. As for time point: longitudinal time-point 3. Over 180 million TCR-beta sequences (from 15-18 subjects) were yielded by each sequencing run. TCRdb re-derived calls from the 5' RACE reads in MiXCR, one entry per CDR3 protein. In the table there are tens of thousands of distinct CDR3 sequences, about 4.3% of which are singletons. The rearrangement links TRBV5-1 to TRBJ1-4; the D gene is possibly TRBD1 (5 bases). The source of this sequence is a woman aged 60-70 years with multiple sclerosis. Sample: PBMCs. CDR3 amino acids: CASTRGSRGEKLFF. CDR3 nucleotide sequence: TGCGCCAGCACGCGTGGATCGAGGGGAGAAAAACTGTTTTTT. Using reference TRBV5-1 and TRBJ1-4 for the parts outside the CDR3, the full variable domain is KAGVTQTPRYLIKTRGQQVTLSCSPISGHRSVSWYQQTPGQGLQFLFEYFSETQRNKGNFPGRFSGRQFSNSRSEMNVSTLELGDSALYLCASTRGSRGEKLFFGSGTQLSVL.